This paragraph covers one T cell receptor (beta chain) sequence. Per the study methods: Estimation of nucleated cell counts was performed using reference gene primer amplification. Profiled with immunoSEQ multiplex PCR; TCRdb holds only in-frame clones, not every one. Clonal size and the V and J genes are those of that table, whereas D and trimming came from the DNA. This table holds under 200,000 clones, over 75% found once. Trimming took off 9 bases at V and 0 bases at J, with 15 bases between the two ends. The CDR3 is made up of 16 amino acids. From germline, CDR1 is KGHSH and CDR2 LQKENI. This entry is derived from a study of blood T cell repertoires in COVID-19. As for the study in general: Samples of COVID-19 (acute and convalescent) were obtained from the United States, Italy and Spain. T cells, B-cell-depleted T cells, or PBMCs provided the cDNA or gDNA that served as material.

This chain links TRBV18 with TRBJ1-6; no clear D. The sequencing sample was made of peripheral blood. This clonotype was obtained from a man aged 60 to 75 who had recovered from COVID-19. The CDR3 coding sequence is TGTGCCAGTTCTCTAGATAATTACTCCTATAATTCACCCCTCCACTTT. It yields the protein CASSLDNYSYNSPLHF.